Only one count was recorded for the clone carrying this T cell receptor (beta chain). The primer mix had 60 Vbeta and 13 Jbeta primers. The method was immunoSEQ multiplex PCR; TCRdb's version includes in-frame clones alone and lacks a portion of them. The sample carries some 130,000 clones, 65% to 70% recorded once. The source of the sample is a study of cytomegalovirus exposure and HLA in healthy donors. Per the germline V gene, CDR1 is SGHRS and CDR2 is YFSETQ. J lost 5 bases, V lost 4 bases, and 10 bases had no gene match. The CDR3 spans 15 residues. The chain joins TRBV5-1 to TRBJ2-7; TRBD1 matches at 9 bases. The TCR was taken from a human donor in good health. The sample comprised PBMCs. The CDR3 reads CASSTIPGQGDEQYF. The DNA for the CDR3 is TGCGCCAGCAGCACTATTCCGGGACAGGGTGACGAGCAGTACTTC.